This T cell receptor beta chain is from a study of STAT5B mutations in CD4+ large granular lymphocyte leukemia. CDR3 size: 14 residues. In germline, CDR1 is SGHTA, CDR2 FQGNSA. V was trimmed by 6 bases and J by 0 bases, leaving 12 bases between them. Here immunoSEQ multiplex PCR was the method, and the copy in TCRdb shows in-frame clones only, minus some. Of approximately 36,000 clones listed, about 80% are singletons. Source material: CD4+ T cells from blood buffy coats. This chain joins TRBV7-2 and TRBJ2-7; maybe TRBD2 (6 bases). The source of this sequence is a human donor in good health. CDR3 bases: TGTGCCAGCAGGAAACGGGGGAGCTCCTACGAGCAGTACTTC. Translation: CASRKRGSSYEQYF.